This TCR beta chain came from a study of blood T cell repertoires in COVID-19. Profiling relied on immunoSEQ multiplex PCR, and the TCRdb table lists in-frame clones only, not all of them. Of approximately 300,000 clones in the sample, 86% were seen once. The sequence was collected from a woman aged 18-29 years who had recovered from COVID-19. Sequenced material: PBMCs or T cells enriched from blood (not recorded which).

The CDR3 sequence is CASSYGGRVYGYTF. In DNA form, the CDR3 reads TGTGCCAGCAGTTACGGGGGGCGCGTCTATGGCTACACCTTC. V usage is TRBV28 and J usage is TRBJ1-2, with D perhaps matching TRBD1 (6 bases). Germline V CDR1 and CDR2: MDHEN, SYDVKM. This CDR3 has 14 amino acids. Trimming removed 4 bases at V and 4 bases at J, with 13 bases between.